Below are 11 T cell receptor beta chains sequenced from a single sample in a study of CXCR3-negative and CXCR3-positive naive CD8 T cells. TRB cDNA libraries were made by UMI-labeled 5' RACE. TCRdb reprocessed the 5' RACE reads, with one entry per CDR3 protein and no DNA. The sample features roughly 89,000 distinct CDR3 sequences, with about 1.5% in its top ten. The sample taken for sequencing was naive CXCR3- CD8+ T cells from blood. The subset denotes: CD45RO-CCR7+CD27+CD95- naive CD8+ T cells lacking CXCR3 (TNR3-). The receptors derive from a human donor in good health. Some clones in this sample may be carry-over from other donors' samples.

CDR3: CASSFKGNSEQFF. The chain is built from TRBV12-3 or TRBV12-4 and TRBJ2-1. The CDR3 has 13 residues.

The V and J genes are TRBV28 and TRBJ2-7; the D call of TRBD1 rests on TCRdb alone, since no DNA is present to check it. The CDR3 extends over 15 amino acids. Germline values: CDR1 MDHEN, CDR2 SYDVKM. CDR3 in amino acids: CASSLGVGGEYEQYF.

The genes are TRBV27 and TRBJ2-7; the D gene TCRdb calls, TRBD2, cannot be checked with no DNA. The CDR3 loop spans 14 amino acids. The germline CDR1 and CDR2 sequences are MNHEY and SMNVEV (reference sequence). CDR3 sequence: CASTPSGVSYEQYF.

This chain connects TRBV7-9 to TRBJ1-2. The CDR3 is 14 residues long. Germline V gives CDR1 SEHNR, CDR2 FQNEAQ (reference sequence). CDR3 loop: CASSLAGIGNGYTF.

The chain recombines TRBV6-6 with TRBJ2-7; the TCRdb D gene call, TRBD1, has no DNA to confirm it. Looked up from germline, CDR1 is MNHNY and CDR2 is SVGAGI (reference sequence). The CDR3 has 14 amino acids. The CDR3 loop is CASSYGDIYYEQYF.

The gene calls are TRBV29-1 and TRBJ2-7; the TCRdb D gene call, TRBD1, has no DNA to confirm it. The germline V gene encodes CDR1 SQVTM and CDR2 ANQGSEA. The length of the CDR3 is 14 residues. This CDR3 reads CSVSPGQGGYEQYF.

The rearrangement joins TRBV4-1 to TRBJ2-7; lacking DNA, the TRBD2 call made by TCRdb goes unchecked. This CDR3 is built from 16 residues. Germline V gene data show CDR1 as MGHRA and CDR2 as YSYEKL. The CDR3 sequence is CASSPERTSGSYEQYF.

The chain combines TRBV4-2 with TRBJ2-1. From germline, CDR1 is LGHNA and CDR2 YNFKEQ. The CDR3 totals 15 residues. This CDR3 reads CASSQEWSSGYEQFF.

The chain joins TRBV29-1 to TRBJ2-2; TCRdb's D gene call, TRBD1, goes unchecked for lack of DNA. This CDR3 region has 16 residues. From germline, CDR1 is SQVTM and CDR2 ANQGSEA. This CDR3 is CSVVAPWGQDTGELFF.

The chain recombines TRBV29-1 with TRBJ1-1; TCRdb picks TRBD1, but there is no DNA to check that call. Germline-derived CDR1 and CDR2 are SQVTM and ANQGSEA. The CDR3 is 14 residues long. The CDR3: CSDEDEQGRTEAFF.

The J gene is TRBJ2-1, the V gene TRBV4-1; TCRdb calls TRBD2, which cannot be checked without DNA. There are 16 residues in the CDR3. Germline assignment: CDR1 MGHRA and CDR2 YSYEKL. The CDR3 is CASSQGPSGSMNEQFF.